Ten or more counts support the clone carrying this T cell receptor beta chain. Its antigen is undetermined. This sample is drawn from a study of T cells after yellow fever vaccination. MiXCR, applied by TCRdb to the 5' RACE reads, yields one record per CDR3 protein. The table records about 320,000 distinct CDR3 sequences, 4% to 5.5% of them present only once. The CDR3 runs 19 residues. V lost 5 bases, J lost 2 bases, and 18 bases stayed unmatched. Germline CDR1 is DFQATT and CDR2 is SNEGSKA (reference sequence). Study-wide findings and caveats: Only a minor proportion of clonotypes was detected across both CD4 and CD8 compartments.

Sequencing was performed on PBMCs, taken 15 days after the yellow fever booster vaccination. The chain joins TRBV20-1 to TRBJ2-5, with 12 bases lining up with TRBD1. The source is a man between 18 and 35 years old who received the YFV17D yellow fever vaccine. CDR3 bases: TGCAGTGCTCGCCGAGGGGCGGGACAGGGGGCCCTCCCTCAAGAGACCCAGTACTTC. It codes for CSARRGAGQGALPQETQYF.